These 8 T cell receptor beta chains share one sample of origin, sequenced in a study of blood T cell repertoires in COVID-19. Profiled with immunoSEQ multiplex PCR; TCRdb holds only in-frame clones, not every one. The data show more than 200,000 clones, around nine tenths seen once. Sequencing input: peripheral blood. These receptors were collected from a man younger than 30 with active or convalescent COVID-19.

The table lists this clone with a count of one. The chain combines TRBV6-5 with TRBJ2-7; maybe TRBD2 (6 bases). This CDR3 has 14 amino acids. The germline V gene encodes CDR1 MNHEY and CDR2 SVGAGI. Trimming pared 2 bases from V and 0 bases from J, leaving 8 bases between. CDR3 amino acids: CASSYDGGSYEQYF. The CDR3 DNA is TGTGCCAGCAGTTACGACGGGGGCTCCTACGAGCAGTACTTC.

This rearrangement joins TRBV2 to TRBJ2-3; D uncertain. CDR1 SNHLY and CDR2 FYNNEI come from the germline V gene. V dropped 6 bases and J dropped 0 bases, with 10 bases sitting between them. This CDR3 has 14 amino acids. The CDR3 protein is CASRAQSSTDTQYF. CDR3 nucleotides: TGTGCCAGCAGGGCACAGTCTAGCACAGATACGCAGTATTTT.

The rearrangement uses TRBV25-1 and TRBJ1-2; weak D call: TRBD1 (6 bases). The V gene lost 5 bases and the J gene lost 8 bases, with 15 bases spanning the gap. Germline CDR1 reads MGHDK; CDR2 reads SYGVNS. The length of the CDR3 is 13 residues. Written as DNA, the CDR3 is TGTGCCAGCAGTTCACGACAGGACGGGGGCTACACCTTC. Its translation is CASSSRQDGGYTF.

The V gene is TRBV28, the J gene TRBJ1-4; tentatively, D is TRBD1 (5 bases). CDR1 and CDR2 from the germline V gene are MDHEN and SYDVKM. Trimming removed 4 bases from V and 8 bases from J, with 8 bases in between. The CDR3 is made up of 12 amino acids. The CDR3 nucleotides are TGTGCCAGCAGTTGGCGGGGGGAAAAACTGTTTTTT. As protein: CASSWRGEKLFF.

This clone was seen more than once but under ten times. This sequence joins TRBV19 and TRBJ1-2; TRBD1 might be the D (5 bases). The V gene lost 10 bases and the J gene lost 3 bases, with 15 bases spanning the gap. The germline gives CDR1 LNHDA, CDR2 SQIVND (reference sequence). The CDR3 consists of 13 residues. CDR3 residues: CATTDRHYYGYTF. CDR3 bases: TGTGCCACCACTGACAGACACTACTATGGCTACACCTTC.

This chain joins TRBV19 and TRBJ1-5; no definite D call. CDR1 is LNHDA and CDR2 is SQIVND in the germline V gene (reference sequence). Deletions cut 5 bases from V and 6 bases from J, with 14 bases between. The CDR3 runs 14 residues. DNA of the CDR3: TGTGCCAGTAGTCTGGTTTCGGTAGTTCAGCCCCAGCATTTT. Translating gives CASSLVSVVQPQHF. Supplemented by reference TRBV19 and TRBJ1-5, the full variable domain reads DGGITQSPKYLFRKEGQNVTLSCEQNLNHDAMYWYRQDPGQGLRLIYYSQIVNDFQKGDIAEGYSVSREKKESFPLTVTSAQKNPTAFYLCASSLVSVVQPQHFGDGTRLSIL.

This clone was detected once. The CDR3 DNA reads as TGTGCCAGCAGGAAACGGGGGGCGGGGGAGCTGTTTTTT. Translation gives CASRKRGAGELFF. The chain uses TRBV12-3 or TRBV12-4 and TRBJ2-2; weak D call: TRBD2 (7 bases). The CDR3 is made up of 13 amino acids. Trimming shortened V by 6 bases and J by 8 bases, and 13 bases separated the two germline ends.

The V and J genes are TRBV29-1 and TRBJ2-7; possibly TRBD1 for D (6 bases). Germline CDR1 and CDR2: SQVTM and ANQGSEA. The CDR3 runs to 14 residues. V gave up 4 bases and J gave up 1 base, with 14 bases separating them. The DNA of the CDR3 is TGCAGCGTTGCAGCCAGGGGCGCGTCCTACGAGCAGTACTTC. It is translated as CSVAARGASYEQYF.